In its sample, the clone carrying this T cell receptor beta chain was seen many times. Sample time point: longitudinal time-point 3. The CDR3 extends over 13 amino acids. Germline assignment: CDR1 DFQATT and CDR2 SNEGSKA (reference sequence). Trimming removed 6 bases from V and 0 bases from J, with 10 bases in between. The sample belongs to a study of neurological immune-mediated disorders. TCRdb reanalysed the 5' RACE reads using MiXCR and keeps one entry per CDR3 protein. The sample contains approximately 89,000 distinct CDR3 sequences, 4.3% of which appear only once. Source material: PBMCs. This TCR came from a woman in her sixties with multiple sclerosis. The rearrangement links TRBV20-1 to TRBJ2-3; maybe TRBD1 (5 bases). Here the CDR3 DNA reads TGCAGTGCACCTCGACAGAGCACAGATACGCAGTATTTT. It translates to CSAPRQSTDTQYF.